This T cell receptor beta chain was found in a study of cytomegalovirus exposure and HLA in healthy donors (dated by TCRdb to about 2017). Study-level background: A later analysis indicated that the 100 to 150 validation repertoires were generated on the platform also employed for the 666 repertoires of the first cohort. The aim of the study was to test whether cataloging public T cell receptors could identify signatures of past pathogen exposure. Along with the roughly 670-subject first cohort, a separate validation cohort of over a hundred different subjects was used. The study combined high-throughput TCR immunosequencing, statistical association of individual TCRs with disease status, and machine learning to predict cytomegalovirus infection status. The research as a whole found: Most TCR sequences were seen in very few donors, while some public TCRs were found in many individuals. In vitro tests confirmed that a few of the cytomegalovirus-associated TCR beta chains recognize cytomegalovirus antigens. In the study, 150 to 200 TCR beta chains were listed as associated with cytomegalovirus. Cytomegalovirus status was reported to be diagnosed by the classifier with high specificity and sensitivity in both the original and validation cohorts. The validation cohort had no HLA typing available for a later analysis, so co-occurrence within that cohort was assessed over all 130 or so repertoires. Subsequent analysis determined that TCRs grouped into clusters in the first cohort also showed a tendency toward co-occurrence across the roughly 110 validation repertoires, and 90% to 95% of cluster scores exceeded 0. The authors suggested that the approach could potentially be generalized to other disease states and immunological phenotypes.

Receptor amplification or capture employed the immunoSEQ multiplex PCR assay. The original methods were these. A statistical classification framework was built for diagnosing cytomegalovirus status from the catalog of TCR beta chain sequences. TCRdb took this table from immuneACCESS and kept in-frame rearrangements with V and J called. Such tables lack part of the clones; where checked against another copy, unresolved V genes explain under half of the gap, and the rest is unexplained. D and trimming come from the DNA, and the V and J calls and clone size come from that table. Across this sample there are about 140,000 clones, with 80% to 90% seen only once. Almost 8% of the sample is held by the ten biggest clonotypes. Separate from the roughly 630-subject first cohort, the validation cohort of about 120 subjects was the group to which the donors belonged. This clone has more than one count but fewer than ten. Its specific antigen is unknown. Per-nucleotide qualities are absent, and no much larger clonotype sits a single base away.

The sample was PBMCs. The TCR comes from a woman between 18 and 30 years old in good health and CMV-seropositive.

Here is the DNA: TGTGCCAGCAGTTCACAGGGGATATCGGGGAACACTGAAGCTTTCTTT. This translates into CASSSQGISGNTEAFF. The sequence joins TRBV6-5 to TRBJ1-1; 7 bases in between match TRBD1. V is trimmed back by 4 bases and J by 1 base, and the junction contains 9 bases that no gene match accounts for. Spanning cysteine to phenylalanine, the CDR3 consists of 16 amino acids. Only the CDR3 region is kept as DNA, spanning 48 bases read in frame from base 1. Per the germline V gene, MNHEY is the CDR1 and SVGAGI is the CDR2.